This TCR beta chain derives from a study of T cell repertoires in cytomegalovirus infection. Study-wide background: HLA-B-restricted CMV epitopes that are well studied, plus recently identified HLA-C-restricted ones, were used by the study. It can be stated that public TCR beta signatures indicated CMV infection as well as a matching HLA type.

TCRdb analysed the reads with MiXCR anew, one entry per CDR3 protein. The sample lists about 740,000 distinct CDR3 sequences, around 32% occurring once. With 5 bases removed from V and 5 bases from J, the gap between germline ends came to 6 bases. Looked up from germline, CDR1 is SGHTA and CDR2 is FQGNSA. CDR3 length equals 11 residues. Whole-study findings and limits: The cumulative frequency of public TCR beta families distinguished individuals who carried CMV together with the relevant HLA. It was HLA-C-restricted CMV-specific TCR beta clonotypes that dominated the response ex vivo.

This clonotype was found many times. The target antigen is unknown. Specimen: cultured PBMCs, collected from culture after CMV antigen stimulation. The chain links TRBV7-2 to TRBJ1-1; unclear D gene. This clonotype was obtained from a human donor in good health (CMV status not recorded). Some clones in this sample may be carry-over from other donors' samples. In DNA, the CDR3 is TGTGCCAGCAGCCCCTTAACTGAAGCTTTCTTT. It is translated as CASSPLTEAFF.